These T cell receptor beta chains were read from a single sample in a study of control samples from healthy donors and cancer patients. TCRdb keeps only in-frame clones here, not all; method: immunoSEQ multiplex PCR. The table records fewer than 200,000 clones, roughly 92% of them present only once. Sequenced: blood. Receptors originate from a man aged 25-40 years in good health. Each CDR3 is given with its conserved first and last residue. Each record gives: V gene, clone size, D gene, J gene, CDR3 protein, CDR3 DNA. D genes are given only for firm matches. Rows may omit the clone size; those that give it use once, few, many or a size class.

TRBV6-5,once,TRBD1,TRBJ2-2,CASSQGAAGELFF,TGTGCCAGCAGCCAGGGGGCGGCCGGGGAGCTGTTTTTT
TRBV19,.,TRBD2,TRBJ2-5,CASSISGGGETQYF,TGTGCCAGTAGTATTAGCGGGGGGGGCGAGACCCAGTACTTC
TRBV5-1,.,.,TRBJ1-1,CASSSQGNTEAFF,TGCGCCAGCAGCTCACAGGGAAACACTGAAGCTTTCTTT
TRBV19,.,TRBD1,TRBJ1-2,CASTNQGQFYGYTF,TGTGCCAGTACCAATCAGGGACAGTTCTATGGCTACACCTTC
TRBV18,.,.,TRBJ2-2,CASSPQDTGELFF,TGTGCCAGCTCACCACAAGACACCGGGGAGCTGTTTTTT
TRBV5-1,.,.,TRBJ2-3,CASSLNGGQDTQYF,TGCGCCAGCAGCTTGAACGGGGGGCAAGATACGCAGTATTTT
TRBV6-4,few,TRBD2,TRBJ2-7,CASGRSGSPGEQYF,TGTGCCAGCGGTAGAAGCGGGAGCCCCGGGGAGCAGTACTTC
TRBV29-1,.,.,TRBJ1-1,CSVVLQLNTEAFF,TGCAGCGTTGTTTTACAGTTGAACACTGAAGCTTTCTTT
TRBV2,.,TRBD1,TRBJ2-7,CASSSWGTGGNEQYF,TGTGCCAGCAGTTCTTGGGGGACAGGGGGCAACGAGCAGTACTTC
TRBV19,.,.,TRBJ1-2,CASTIGRTDYGYTF,TGTGCCAGTACCATAGGGAGGACAGACTATGGCTACACCTTC
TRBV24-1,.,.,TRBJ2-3,CATRRDRVDTQYF,TGTGCCACCAGGCGGGACAGAGTAGATACGCAGTATTTT
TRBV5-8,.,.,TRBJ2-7,CASSLSRYEQYF,TGTGCCAGCAGCTTGTCTCGCTACGAGCAGTACTTC
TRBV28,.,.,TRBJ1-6,CASGGAVLYNSPLHF,TGTGCCAGCGGAGGGGCGGTGCTTTATAATTCACCCCTCCACTTT
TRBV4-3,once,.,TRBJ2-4,CASSQDRERGLNIQYF,TGCGCCAGCAGCCAAGATAGGGAACGGGGGTTGAACATTCAGTACTTC
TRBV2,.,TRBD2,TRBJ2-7,CASRGTSAIYEQYF,TGTGCCAGCAGGGGGACTAGCGCGATCTACGAGCAGTACTTC
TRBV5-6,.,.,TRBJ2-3,CASSLGPGLDTQYF,TGTGCCAGCAGCTTGGGGCCGGGGCTAGATACGCAGTATTTT
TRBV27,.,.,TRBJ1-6,CASRSDSYNSPLHF,TGTGCCAGCAGATCAGACAGTTATAATTCACCCCTCCACTTT
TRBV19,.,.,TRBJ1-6,CASTDRHNSPLHF,TGTGCCAGCACGGACAGACATAATTCACCCCTCCACTTT
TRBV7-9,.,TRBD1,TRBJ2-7,CASSPRQGLGGDYEQYF,TGTGCCAGCAGCCCTCGACAGGGGCTAGGAGGGGACTACGAGCAGTACTTC
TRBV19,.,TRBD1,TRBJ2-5,CASSPGQVQEAQYF,TGTGCCAGTAGTCCTGGACAGGTCCAAGAGGCCCAGTACTTC
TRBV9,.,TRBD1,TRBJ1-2,CASSSQRGPPNYGYTF,TGTGCCAGCAGCTCACAGAGGGGGCCCCCCAACTATGGCTACACCTTC
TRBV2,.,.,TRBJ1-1,CASTLQGEAFF,TGTGCCAGCACCCTACAGGGTGAAGCTTTCTTT
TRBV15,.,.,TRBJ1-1,CATSRPGVGGTEAFF,TGTGCCACCAGCAGACCTGGGGTGGGGGGGACTGAAGCTTTCTTT
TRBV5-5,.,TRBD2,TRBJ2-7,CASSLSSGRSYEQYF,TGTGCCAGCAGCTTGTCTAGCGGGAGATCCTACGAGCAGTACTTC
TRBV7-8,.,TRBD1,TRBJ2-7,CASSFLGTGHYEQYF,TGTGCCAGCAGCTTCCTCGGGACAGGGCACTACGAGCAGTACTTC
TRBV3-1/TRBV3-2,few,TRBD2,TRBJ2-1,CASSPGLRYNEQFF,TGTGCCAGCAGCCCGGGACTACGTTACAATGAGCAGTTCTTC
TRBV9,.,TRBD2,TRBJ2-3,CASSAGLAGYSTDTQYF,TGTGCCAGCAGCGCGGGACTAGCGGGGTATTCCACAGATACGCAGTATTTT
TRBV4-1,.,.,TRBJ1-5,CASSQYRDPQPQHF,TGCGCCAGCAGCCAGTACAGGGACCCTCAGCCCCAGCATTTT
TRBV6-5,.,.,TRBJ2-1,CASSPFRVMGDEQFF,TGTGCCAGCAGTCCGTTCAGGGTTATGGGGGATGAGCAGTTCTTC
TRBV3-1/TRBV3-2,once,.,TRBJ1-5,CASSQGRINQPQHF,TGTGCCAGCAGCCAGGGCAGAATCAATCAGCCCCAGCATTTT
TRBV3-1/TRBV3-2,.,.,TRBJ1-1,CASSQGRSTEAFF,TGTGCCAGCAGCCAAGGTCGGAGCACTGAAGCTTTCTTT
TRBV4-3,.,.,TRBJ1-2,CASSQDSGYGYTF,TGCGCCAGCAGCCAAGATTCGGGCTATGGCTACACCTTC
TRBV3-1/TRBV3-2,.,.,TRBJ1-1,CASSQVEGRAFF,TGTGCCAGCAGCCAAGTGGAGGGGAGGGCTTTCTTT
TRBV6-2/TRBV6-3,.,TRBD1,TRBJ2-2,CASSKRTGGDNTGELFF,TGTGCCAGCAGTAAAAGGACAGGGGGAGACAACACCGGGGAGCTGTTTTTT
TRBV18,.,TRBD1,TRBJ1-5,CASSSSTGGANQPQHF,TGTGCCAGCTCATCCTCGACAGGGGGTGCCAATCAGCCCCAGCATTTT
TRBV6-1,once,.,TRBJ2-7,CASSEGVGTYEQYF,TGTGCCAGCAGTGAAGGGGTGGGAACCTACGAGCAGTACTTC
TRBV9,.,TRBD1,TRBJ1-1,CASSVEDRGGTEAFF,TGTGCCAGCAGCGTCGAGGACAGGGGAGGAACTGAAGCTTTCTTT
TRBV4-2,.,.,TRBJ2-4,CASSPRQSYSKNIQYF,TGTGCCAGCAGCCCGCGACAGTCTTATTCCAAAAACATTCAGTACTTC
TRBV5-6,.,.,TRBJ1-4,CASSLGRGEKLFF,TGTGCCAGCAGCTTGGGGAGGGGTGAAAAACTGTTTTTT
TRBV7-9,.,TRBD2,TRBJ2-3,CASSRDLAGTDTQYF,TGTGCCAGCAGCAGAGACCTAGCGGGCACAGATACGCAGTATTTT
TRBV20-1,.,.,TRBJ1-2,CSAGTNYGYTF,TGCAGTGCTGGCACAAACTATGGCTACACCTTC
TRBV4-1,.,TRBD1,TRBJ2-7,CASSQAPRGWEQYF,TGCGCCAGCAGCCAGGCCCCCAGGGGGTGGGAGCAGTACTTC
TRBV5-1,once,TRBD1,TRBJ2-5,CASSPGQGPLETQYF,TGCGCCAGCAGCCCTGGACAGGGACCATTAGAGACCCAGTACTTC
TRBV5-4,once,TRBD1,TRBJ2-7,CASSLGDREGYEQYF,TGTGCCAGCAGCTTGGGGGACAGGGAAGGGTACGAGCAGTACTTC
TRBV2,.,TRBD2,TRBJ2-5,CASSEGGRGGGSQETQYF,TGTGCCAGCAGTGAAGGAGGAAGGGGCGGGGGGTCGCAAGAGACCCAGTACTTC
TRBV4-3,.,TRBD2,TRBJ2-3,CASSLLAGGDTDTQYF,TGCGCCAGCAGCCTCCTAGCGGGGGGGGACACAGATACGCAGTATTTT
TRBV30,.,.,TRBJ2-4,CAWNPFSAKNIQYF,TGTGCCTGGAACCCATTCTCAGCCAAAAACATTCAGTACTTC
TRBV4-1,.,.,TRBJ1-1,CASSQDGGGWNTEAFF,TGCGCCAGCAGCCAAGATGGGGGGGGCTGGAACACTGAAGCTTTCTTT
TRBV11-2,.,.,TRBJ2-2,CASSPDGVGGTGELFF,TGTGCCAGCAGCCCAGATGGTGTCGGCGGCACCGGGGAGCTGTTTTTT
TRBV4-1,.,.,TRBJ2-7,CASSQAGGAGAFSYEQYF,TGCGCCAGCAGCCAAGCAGGCGGGGCGGGGGCCTTTTCCTACGAGCAGTACTTC
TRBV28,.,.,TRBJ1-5,CASSPYRTGTSSNQPQHF,TGTGCCAGCAGTCCCTACCGGACGGGTACATCGAGCAATCAGCCCCAGCATTTT
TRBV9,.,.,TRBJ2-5,CASSVDDGQETQYF,TGTGCCAGCAGCGTAGATGACGGACAAGAGACCCAGTACTTC